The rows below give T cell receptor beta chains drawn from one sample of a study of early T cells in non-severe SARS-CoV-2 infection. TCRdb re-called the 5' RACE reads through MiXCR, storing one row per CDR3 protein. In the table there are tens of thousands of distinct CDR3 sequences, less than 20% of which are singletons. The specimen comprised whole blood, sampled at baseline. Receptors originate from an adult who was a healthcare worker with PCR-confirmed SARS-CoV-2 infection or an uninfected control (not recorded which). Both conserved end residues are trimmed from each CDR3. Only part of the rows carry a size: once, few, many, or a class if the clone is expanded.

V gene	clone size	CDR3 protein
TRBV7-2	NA	ASSLMKAGNNYGYT
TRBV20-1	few	SARPGTEKNIQY
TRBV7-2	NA	ASSLSRGTDTQY
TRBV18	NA	ASSRTRTGGVGNQPQH
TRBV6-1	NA	ASSLLQETQY
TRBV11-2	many	ASSPLSRQGSYEQY
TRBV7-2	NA	ASSRGDRNIQY
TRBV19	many	ASSSLGGGKLF
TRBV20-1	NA	SAKPGAGSNQPQH
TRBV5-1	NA	ASSLALGLPNSGNTIY
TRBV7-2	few	ASSTRQSLGY
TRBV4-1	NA	ASSQESGTLYEQY